One sample yielded the 18 T cell receptor beta chains listed below, sequenced in a study of T cells after yellow fever vaccination. TCRdb re-called the 5' RACE reads through MiXCR, storing one row per CDR3 protein. The profile shows approximately 300,000 distinct CDR3 sequences, 13% of them singletons. Here the sequenced sample was CD4+ T cells sorted from PBMCs, taken 45 days after the yellow fever booster vaccination. The receptors were sampled from a man under 40 who received the YFV17D yellow fever vaccine.

This chain connects TRBV3-1 to TRBJ2-1; no definite D call. The CDR3 contains 11 residues. The germline V gene encodes CDR1 LGHDT and CDR2 YNNKEL (reference sequence). Trimming took 4 bases from V and 8 from J, leaving 6 bases between them. The CDR3 is CASSRLYEQFF. The CDR3 coding sequence is TGTGCCAGCAGCCGACTCTATGAGCAGTTCTTC.

This chain uses TRBV20-1 with TRBJ2-5, with D tentatively TRBD2 (6 bases). Germline CDR1 reads DFQATT; CDR2 reads SNEGSKA (reference sequence). V was cut by 7 bases and J by 5 bases, with 14 bases left in between. The CDR3 extends over 12 amino acids. The CDR3 reads CSEEGPGETQYF. CDR3 bases: TGCAGTGAGGAGGGGCCCGGGGAGACCCAGTACTTC.

This clonotype occurred a few times. V and J are TRBV18 and TRBJ2-3, with TRBD2 matching 8 bases. The CDR3 has 14 amino acids. CDR1 and CDR2 from the germline V gene are KGHSH and LQKENI. Trimming removed 3 bases from V and 6 bases from J; junction bases left unmatched: 5. The CDR3 spells CASSPGLGSDTQYF. The CDR3 coding sequence is TGTGCCAGCTCACCGGGACTAGGGAGCGATACGCAGTATTTT.

This clonotype was observed at least ten times. The genes are TRBV7-2 and TRBJ2-2, with a weak D call TRBD1 (6 bases). V was trimmed by 6 bases and J by 7 bases, leaving 18 bases between them. Germline CDR1 and CDR2: SGHTA and FQGNSA. This CDR3 spans 15 amino acids. The CDR3 coding sequence is TGTGCCAGCAGTCTCCAGGGGAGAGCTATCGGGGAGCTGTTTTTT. Protein: CASSLQGRAIGELFF.

The chain joins TRBV12-3 or TRBV12-4 to TRBJ2-2; 9 bases are shared with TRBD1. The V and J ends lost 7 bases and 7 bases, in that order; junction bases with no gene match: 10. The CDR3 extends over 15 amino acids. The CDR3 nucleotides are TGTGCCAGCAACCCAGGACAGGGGAGGAGCGGGGAGCTGTTTTTT. It yields the protein CASNPGQGRSGELFF.

This clonotype turned up a few times. The chain recombines TRBV4-3 with TRBJ2-1, with 12 bases matching TRBD2. The CDR3 covers 17 residues. Germline CDR1 LGHNA, CDR2 YSLEER. V lost 0 bases, J lost 7 bases, and 7 bases stayed unmatched. CDR3 nucleotides: TGCGCCAGCAGCCAAGATCACCTAGCGGGAGGGTTTAATGAGCAGTTCTTC. Its protein is CASSQDHLAGGFNEQFF.

This rearrangement joins TRBV5-1 to TRBJ2-7, with 9 bases aligning to TRBD2. The CDR3 length is 14 residues. The V gene end was trimmed by 5 bases and the J gene end by 2 bases; junction bases not matched to a gene: 5. CDR1 is SGHRS and CDR2 is YFSETQ in the germline V gene. CDR3 DNA sequence: TGCGCCAGCAGTCAACCTAGCGGGACCTACGAGCAGTACTTC. This encodes CASSQPSGTYEQYF.

This clonotype has a handful of counts. The genes are TRBV24-1 and TRBJ2-5; TRBD1 is a possible D gene (5 bases). CDR1 is KGHDR, CDR2 SFDVKD, per germline. V lost 3 bases, J lost 2 bases, and 6 bases lay in between. The CDR3 length is 13 residues. CDR3 loop: CATSDTGQETQYF. Written as DNA, the CDR3 is TGTGCCACCAGTGATACAGGTCAAGAGACCCAGTACTTC.

V usage is TRBV5-6 and J usage is TRBJ1-2; D not resolved. V was clipped by 4 bases and J by 9 bases, with 16 bases between them. Looked up from germline, CDR1 is SGHDT and CDR2 is YYEEEE. The CDR3 is made up of 13 amino acids. Written as DNA, the CDR3 is TGTGCCAGCAGCCCGGGAGTGGGCAGCAGCTACACCTTC. Amino acid sequence: CASSPGVGSSYTF.

This clonotype was detected many times. The V call is TRBV5-1, the J call TRBJ2-1; D call uncertain. CDR1 SGHRS and CDR2 YFSETQ come from the germline V gene. This CDR3 has 9 amino acids. V was clipped by 5 bases and J by 12 bases, with 6 bases between them. In DNA form, the CDR3 reads TGCGCCAGCAGATGGGCGCAGTTCTTC. Translated, it gives CASRWAQFF.

This clonotype was picked up a small number of times. The J gene is TRBJ2-2, the V gene TRBV7-2, with D perhaps matching TRBD2 (6 bases). The CDR3 is made up of 15 amino acids. With 1 base removed from V and 4 bases from J, the gap between germline ends came to 10 bases. In germline, CDR1 is SGHTA, CDR2 FQGNSA. This CDR3 is CASSLVGRGTGELFF. CDR3 nucleotide sequence: TGTGCCAGCAGCTTAGTCGGGAGAGGCACCGGGGAGCTGTTTTTT. Combining the CDR3 with reference TRBV7-2 and TRBJ2-2 gives the whole variable domain GAGVSQSPSNKVTEKGKDVELRCDPISGHTALYWYRQSLGQGLEFLIYFQGNSAPDKSGLPSDRFSAERTGGSVSTLTIQRTQQEDSAVYLCASSLVGRGTGELFFGEGSRLTVL.

This clonotype has just a few counts. The chain uses TRBV5-5 and TRBJ2-7; the D is unclear. Germline V CDR1 and CDR2: SGHKS, YYEKEE (reference sequence). This CDR3 is built from 14 residues. V was trimmed by 4 bases and J by 5 bases, leaving 16 bases between them. The CDR3, as DNA: TGTGCCAGCAGCCGACCTTTCCAGGTGAACGAGCAGTACTTC. Amino acids: CASSRPFQVNEQYF.

This chain uses TRBV29-1 with TRBJ1-2; TRBD1 is a possible D gene (6 bases). V was shortened by 0 bases and J by 7 bases, with 9 bases between the two germline ends. Looked up from germline, CDR1 is SQVTM and CDR2 is ANQGSEA. The CDR3 is 12 amino acids. This CDR3 is CSVEEFRGGYTF. In DNA form, the CDR3 reads TGCAGCGTTGAAGAGTTCAGGGGTGGCTACACCTTC. Variable domain in full (rest from reference TRBV29-1 and TRBJ1-2): SAVISQKPSRDICQRGTSLTIQCQVDSQVTMMFWYRQQPGQSLTLIATANQGSEATYESGFVIDKFPISRPNLTFSTLTVSNMSPEDSSIYLCSVEEFRGGYTFGSGTRLTVV.

The chain carries TRBV5-1 and TRBJ2-7; D is possibly TRBD1 (6 bases). V gave up 2 bases and J gave up 6 bases, with 12 bases separating them. Germline-derived CDR1 and CDR2 are SGHRS and YFSETQ. This CDR3 has 13 amino acids. The CDR3 spells CASSFTGTGEQYF. DNA for the CDR3: TGCGCCAGCAGCTTCACAGGGACGGGCGAGCAGTACTTC.

This sequence joins TRBV12-3 or TRBV12-4 and TRBJ2-7; TRBD1 matches 7 bases. Trimming cost V 6 bases and J 6 bases; bases outside gene matches: 11. This CDR3 contains 14 residues. The CDR3 DNA is TGTGCCAGCAGAACTAACAGGGGAAGTTTCGAGCAGTACTTC. This translates into CASRTNRGSFEQYF.

The table lists this clonotype with a count of one. This chain connects TRBV11-1 to TRBJ2-2; D uncertain. Germline V gene lookup returns CDR1 SGHAT and CDR2 FQDESV (reference sequence). CDR3 size: 19 residues. Deletions cut 3 bases from V and 5 bases from J, with 25 bases between. The CDR3 region is CASSFQLQTLLKGTGELFF. The CDR3 DNA sequence: TGTGCCAGCAGCTTTCAATTACAGACCCTCCTTAAGGGTACCGGGGAGCTGTTTTTT.

The CDR3 loop is CASSLGGLAGRYEQYF. DNA for the CDR3: TGTGCCAGCAGCTTAGGGGGACTAGCGGGAAGGTACGAGCAGTACTTC. The rearrangement uses TRBV7-2 and TRBJ2-7; 13 positions agree with TRBD2. The CDR3 runs to 16 residues. V shed 1 base, J shed 4 bases, and the junction held 4 bases outside the gene matches. From germline, CDR1 is SGHTA and CDR2 FQGNSA.

V and J are TRBV7-2 and TRBJ2-7, with TRBD1 identical over 7 bases. There are 15 residues in the CDR3. In germline, CDR1 is SGHTA, CDR2 FQGNSA. The V and J ends lost 6 bases and 1 base, in that order; junction bases with no gene match: 9. Here the CDR3 reads CASSNRQGGSYEQYF. CDR3 bases: TGTGCCAGCAGTAACAGACAGGGCGGATCCTACGAGCAGTACTTC.